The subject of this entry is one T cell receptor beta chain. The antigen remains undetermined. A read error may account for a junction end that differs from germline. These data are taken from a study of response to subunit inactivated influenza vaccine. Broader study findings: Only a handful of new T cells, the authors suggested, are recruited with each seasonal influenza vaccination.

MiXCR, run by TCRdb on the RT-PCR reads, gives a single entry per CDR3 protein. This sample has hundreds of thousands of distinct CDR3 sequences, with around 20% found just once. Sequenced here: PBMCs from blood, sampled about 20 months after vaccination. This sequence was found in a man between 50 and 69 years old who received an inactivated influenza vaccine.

The CDR3 spells CTSSGGTDSYNEQFF. CDR3 in DNA: TGCACCAGCAGCGGCGGGACAGACTCCTACAATGAGCAGTTCTTC. The chain is built from TRBV5-1 and TRBJ2-1; possibly TRBD1 for D (7 bases). The V gene's germline CDR1 is SGHRS and CDR2 YFSETQ. This CDR3 has 15 amino acids. Combining the CDR3 with reference TRBV5-1 and TRBJ2-1 gives the whole variable domain KAGVTQTPRYLIKTRGQQVTLSCSPISGHRSVSWYQQTPGQGLQFLFEYFSETQRNKGNFPGRFSGRQFSNSRSEMNVSTLELGDSALYLCTSSGGTDSYNEQFFGPGTRLTVL.